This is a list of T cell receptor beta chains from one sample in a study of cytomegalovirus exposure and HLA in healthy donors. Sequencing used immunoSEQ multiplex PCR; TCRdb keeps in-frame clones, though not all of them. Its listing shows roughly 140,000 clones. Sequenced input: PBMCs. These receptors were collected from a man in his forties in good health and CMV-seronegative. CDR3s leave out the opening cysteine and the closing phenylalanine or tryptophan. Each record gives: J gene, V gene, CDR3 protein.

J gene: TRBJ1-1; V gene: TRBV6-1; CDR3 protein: ASSPVLMNTEAF
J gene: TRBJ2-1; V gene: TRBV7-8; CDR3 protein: ASSWRRDSLNNEQF
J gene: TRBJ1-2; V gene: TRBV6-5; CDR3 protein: ASSYSAGTYGYT
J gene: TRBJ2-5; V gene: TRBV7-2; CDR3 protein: ASSLGGGIQETQY
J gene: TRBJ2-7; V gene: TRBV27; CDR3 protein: ASSPTGSTYEQY
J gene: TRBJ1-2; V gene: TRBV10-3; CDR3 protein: AIRPGQGPLGYGYT
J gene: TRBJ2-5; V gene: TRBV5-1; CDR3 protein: ASSQGQGAWETQY
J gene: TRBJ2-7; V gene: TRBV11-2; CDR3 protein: ASSLGTRQGAYEQY
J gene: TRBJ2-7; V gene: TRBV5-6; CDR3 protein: ASSFGTSGWDEQY
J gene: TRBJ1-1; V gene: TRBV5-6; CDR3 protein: ASSLDRGRVNTEAF
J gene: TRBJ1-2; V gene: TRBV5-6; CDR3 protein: ASSLRTGRRGDYGYT
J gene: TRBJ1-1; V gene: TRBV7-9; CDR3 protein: ASSLEATNTEAF
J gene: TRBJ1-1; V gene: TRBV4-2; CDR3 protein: ASSGGGADTEAF
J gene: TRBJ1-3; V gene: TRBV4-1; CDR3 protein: ASSGGSSGNTIY
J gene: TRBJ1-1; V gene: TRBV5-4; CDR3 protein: ASSSSGSYTEAF
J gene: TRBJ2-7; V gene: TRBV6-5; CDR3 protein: ASSYSDGEQY
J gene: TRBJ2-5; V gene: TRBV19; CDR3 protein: ASSISQTGQETQY